Listed below are T cell receptor beta chains from one sample, sequenced in a study of cytomegalovirus exposure and HLA in healthy donors. Assay used: immunoSEQ multiplex PCR; TCRdb lists only in-frame clones, some missing. Of 100,000 to 150,000 clones listed, around three quarters are singletons. The sample was PBMCs. These receptors were collected from a woman aged 60-75 years in good health and CMV-seropositive. Each CDR3 is given with its conserved first and last residue.

j_call v_call cdr3_aa
TRBJ1-2 TRBV29-1 CSPWAGQGIRTCGYTF
TRBJ2-6 TRBV5-4 CASSLVLSLSGANVLTF
TRBJ2-5 TRBV27 CASSFQETQYF
TRBJ2-7 TRBV18 CASSPPTSGGYEQYF
TRBJ1-2 TRBV28 CASSSSDRGDGYTF
TRBJ2-7 TRBV7-6 CASSLAGTGSSYEQYF
TRBJ2-5 TRBV4-1 CASSQVLAGALQETQYF
NA TRBV2 CASSGWTGGHEQYF
TRBJ2-7 TRBV6-1 CASSEAAEQYF
TRBJ1-1 TRBV29-1 CSVGGEGGTSMNTEAFF
TRBJ2-1 TRBV4-1 CASSRTGTSGGAGEQFF
TRBJ1-5 TRBV19 CASTPTDWWNNQPQHF
TRBJ2-7 TRBV7-9 CASSLGTGGSEQYF
TRBJ2-1 TRBV6-5 CASSYSKTGFYNEQFF
TRBJ2-3 TRBV9 CASSYGLAGSTDTQYF
TRBJ2-5 TRBV11-2 CASSLEVFQKTQYF
TRBJ1-2 TRBV5-1 CASSLGGSGGDYGYTF
TRBJ1-1 TRBV12-5 CASGLQGKTEAFF
TRBJ1-2 TRBV27 CASSLTPPLIQSINYGYTF
TRBJ2-7 TRBV9 CASSAPGDSSYEQYF
TRBJ2-1 TRBV5-1 CASSLGTIRTNEQFF
TRBJ2-7 TRBV19 CASSQGQGVDEQYF
TRBJ1-2 TRBV14 CASSQDGPGWAYGYTF
TRBJ1-2 TRBV5-1 CASSLTGVTPYGYTF
TRBJ2-3 TRBV7-6 CASSLWLGTDTQYF
TRBJ1-4 TRBV20-1 CSATSDEKLFF
TRBJ1-5 TRBV10-3 CAISDEGDQPQHF
TRBJ2-5 TRBV11-1 CASRTTSGGQETQYF
TRBJ1-5 TRBV7-9 CASSLAGREGNQPQHF
TRBJ2-7 TRBV27 CASSTLTGLAYEQYF
TRBJ1-3 TRBV9 CASSSKGGPRSGNTIYF
TRBJ1-5 TRBV6-5 CASRQGTLSNQPQHF
TRBJ1-2 TRBV6-5 CASSYDALYGYTF
TRBJ2-5 TRBV7-6 CASSASGRETQYF
TRBJ2-6 TRBV5-1 CASSLRTGSGANVLTF
TRBJ1-1 TRBV5-1 CASSLAWTGVNTEAFF
TRBJ2-6 TRBV11-2 CASSLQNSGANVLTF
TRBJ1-1 TRBV7-8 CASSSDRENTEAFF
TRBJ1-2 TRBV6-5 CASGQGINGYTF
TRBJ1-1 TRBV7-3 CASSTGAGGAEAFF
TRBJ1-1 TRBV27 CASSLEVFTEAFF
TRBJ1-5 TRBV7-2 CASSRDRGRNQPQHF
TRBJ2-5 TRBV10-3 CAISEPLAGGRGETQYF
TRBJ1-2 TRBV29-1 CSVVLDRGVGYGYTF
TRBJ2-1 TRBV9 CASSPISGGAYNEQFF
TRBJ1-5 TRBV6-6 CASSGQINQPQHF
TRBJ1-1 TRBV7-3 CASSSGTGRAEAFF
TRBJ2-1 TRBV11-1 CASSPGGREQFF
TRBJ2-7 TRBV7-9 CASSLPRARGEQYF
TRBJ1-4 TRBV5-6 CASSSHRDIGKLFF
TRBJ2-2 TRBV11-2 CASSLEAGKIDTGELFF
TRBJ1-5 TRBV7-2 CASSPGGNQPQHF
TRBJ2-7 TRBV2 CASSTRGGRNEQYF
TRBJ1-2 TRBV7-2 CASSLAEGDRQAKGYGYTF
TRBJ1-2 TRBV29-1 CSVDEGTGFNYGYTF
TRBJ2-7 TRBV9 CASSVDRGGEQYF
TRBJ2-1 TRBV19 CASRERGGSNEQFF
TRBJ2-5 TRBV6-5 CASSYSIGSQQSQYF
TRBJ1-2 TRBV5-1 CASSLATGGANGYTF